This TCR beta chain originates from a study of vaccination and CD4 T cells after COVID-19. Study-wide background: Post-COVID samples were collected a median about 97 days following diagnosis, spanning 35 to 161.

Specified treatment: roughly 10-day PBMC culture with coronavirus spike peptide pools or control peptides (ViraFEST assay). V dropped 5 bases and J dropped 4; count of bases not matched to a gene: 6. Germline loops: CDR1 MNHEY, CDR2 SMNVEV (reference sequence). CDR3 length equals 15 residues. Study outcomes and limitations: Among convalescent patients, a median roughly 88% of reactive clones emerged only after vaccination.

Of note for this clonotype: Its antigen remains unknown.

Researchers used the Oncomine TCR Beta short-read assay to sequence DNA from cultured CD4+ T cells. Cultured CD4+ T cells yielded the extracted genomic DNA. TCRdb reanalysed the PCR reads using MiXCR and keeps one entry per CDR3 protein. This table holds around 18,000 distinct CDR3 sequences, 45% to 60% found once. The sequence was obtained from a human donor who had recovered from COVID-19. Sequenced: CD4+ T cells from blood, cultured in vitro. This chain uses TRBV27 with TRBJ1-3, with TRBD1 matching over 9 bases. Here the CDR3 DNA reads TGTGCCAGCAGTGCCAGGACAGGGGACGGAAACACCATATATTTT. Its translation is CASSARTGDGNTIYF.